This record covers a single T cell receptor beta chain. The data belong to a study of blood T cell repertoires in COVID-19. Across the whole study: The United States, Italy and Spain supplied acute and convalescent COVID-19 samples. From T cells, B-cell-depleted T cells, or PBMCs came the material, which was cDNA or gDNA.

In the authors' methods: Researchers report that nucleated cell counts were estimated from reference gene primer amplification. Clones were sequenced by immunoSEQ multiplex PCR, and TCRdb holds only the in-frame ones, with some missing. V, J and clone size were drawn from that table, and D and trimming were deduced from the DNA. The sample has some 150,000 clones, around 82% seen once. The CDR3 contains 13 residues. Germline V gene sequence: CDR1 MNHEY, CDR2 SMNVEV (reference sequence). With 8 bases removed from V and 4 bases from J, the gap between germline ends came to 14 bases. This sequence originates from a woman aged 55-69 years with acute or convalescent COVID-19. Specimen: peripheral blood. V usage is TRBV27 and J usage is TRBJ1-1, with TRBD1 as a possible D gene (5 bases). As DNA, the CDR3 is TGTGCCAGCCGGTCTGGGACTGGCACTGAAGCTTTCTTT. Protein: CASRSGTGTEAFF.